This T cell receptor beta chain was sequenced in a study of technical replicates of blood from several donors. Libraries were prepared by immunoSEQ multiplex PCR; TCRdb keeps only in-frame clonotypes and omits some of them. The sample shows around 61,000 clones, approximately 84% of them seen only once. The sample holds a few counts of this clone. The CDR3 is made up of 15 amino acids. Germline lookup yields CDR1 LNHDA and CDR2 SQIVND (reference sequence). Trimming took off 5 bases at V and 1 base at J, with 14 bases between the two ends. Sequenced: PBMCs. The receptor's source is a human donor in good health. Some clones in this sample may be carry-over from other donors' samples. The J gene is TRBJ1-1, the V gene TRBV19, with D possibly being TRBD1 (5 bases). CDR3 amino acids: CASSAPSGGNTEAFF. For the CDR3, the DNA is TGTGCCAGTAGTGCTCCCTCGGGGGGGAACACTGAAGCTTTCTTT.